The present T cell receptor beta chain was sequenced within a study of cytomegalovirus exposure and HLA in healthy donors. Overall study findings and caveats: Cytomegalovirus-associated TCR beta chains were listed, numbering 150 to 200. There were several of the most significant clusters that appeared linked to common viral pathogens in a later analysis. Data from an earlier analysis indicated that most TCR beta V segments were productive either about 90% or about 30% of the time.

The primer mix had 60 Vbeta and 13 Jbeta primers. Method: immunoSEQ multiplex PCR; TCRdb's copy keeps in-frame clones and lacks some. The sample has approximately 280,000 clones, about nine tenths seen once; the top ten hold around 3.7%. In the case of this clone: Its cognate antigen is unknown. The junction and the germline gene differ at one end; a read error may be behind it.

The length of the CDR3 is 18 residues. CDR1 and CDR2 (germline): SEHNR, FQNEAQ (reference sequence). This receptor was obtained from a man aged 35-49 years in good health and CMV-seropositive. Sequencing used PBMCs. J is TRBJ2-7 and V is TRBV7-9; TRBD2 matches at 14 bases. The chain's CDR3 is CAGSLNPGTSGSGDEQYF. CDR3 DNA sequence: TGTGCCGGCAGCTTAAACCCCGGGACTAGCGGGAGTGGGGACGAGCAGTACTTC. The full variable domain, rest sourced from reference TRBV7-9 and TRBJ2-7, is DTGVSQNPRHKITKRGQNVTFRCDPISEHNRLYWYRQTLGQGPEFLTYFQNEAQLEKSRLLSDRFSAERPKGSFSTLEIQRTEQGDSAMYLCAGSLNPGTSGSGDEQYFGPGTRLTVT.